These 26 T cell receptor beta chains share one sample of origin, sequenced in a study of breast tumors, draining lymph nodes, adjacent tissues. From the multiplex PCR reads, TCRdb called clonotypes with MiXCR, one entry per CDR3 protein. This sample yields under 350,000 distinct CDR3 sequences, of which over 30% are seen a single time; 0.85% to 1.3% belongs to the top ten. Samples came from axillary lymph nodes draining the breast cancer. Sequenced: axillary lymph node tissue. The receptors stem from a female donor with breast cancer. Some clones in this sample may be carry-over from other donors' samples.

As to this clonotype: Its ends do not fully match the called genes, so a read error is possible. This rearrangement joins TRBV9 to TRBJ1-3; a weak D match, TRBD1 (5 bases). Germline CDR1 is SGDLS and CDR2 is YYNGEE. The CDR3 is 17 amino acids. The CDR3 sequence is CASSRDPGRSSGTTIYF. In nucleotides, the CDR3 is TGTGCCAGCAGCCGGGACCCGGGACGGAGCTCTGGAACCACCATATATTTT.

In its sample, this clonotype was seen many times. The chain joins TRBV10-2 to TRBJ2-2; TRBD2 aligns across 9 bases. There are 14 residues in the CDR3. The V gene's germline CDR1 is WSHSY and CDR2 SAAADI. With 6 bases clipped from V and 3 bases from J, the junction kept 2 bases outside the gene matches. The CDR3 spells CASSVAGDTGELFF. CDR3 sequence (DNA): TGCGCCAGCAGCGTAGCGGGAGACACCGGGGAGCTGTTTTTT.

This clonotype was counted many times. The chain recombines TRBV20-1 with TRBJ1-4; 8 bases align to TRBD1. Losses at the gene ends were 5 bases for V and 5 bases for J; bases not matched to a gene: 4. This CDR3 contains 13 residues. The V gene's germline CDR1 is DFQATT and CDR2 SNEGSKA (reference sequence). The DNA of the CDR3 is TGCAGTGCTTTGGACAGGGAGAATGAAAAACTGTTTTTT. It specifies CSALDRENEKLFF.

This clonotype was seen repeatedly, ten times or more. The genes are TRBV4-2 and TRBJ1-3, with 8 bases identical to TRBD1. The CDR3 runs 14 residues. Looked up from germline, CDR1 is LGHNA and CDR2 is YNFKEQ. The V and J ends lost 4 bases and 3 bases, in that order; junction bases with no gene match: 2. As DNA, the CDR3 is TGTGCCAGCAGCCCACAGGGGGATGGAAACACCATATATTTT. Translation: CASSPQGDGNTIYF.

In this sample, this clonotype turned up many times. This chain links TRBV20-1 with TRBJ2-3, with 9 bases fitting TRBD2. The germline V gene has CDR1 DFQATT and CDR2 SNEGSKA (reference sequence). V lost 3 bases, J lost 4 bases, and 2 bases stayed unmatched. CDR3 size: 13 residues. CDR3 protein: CSASAGGPDTQYF. The CDR3 bases are TGCAGTGCTAGCGCGGGAGGGCCAGATACGCAGTATTTT.

This clonotype came up many times. Here the CDR3 reads CASSSGGQSYYGYTF. CDR3 in DNA: TGTGCCAGCAGCTCTGGGGGACAGTCCTATTATGGCTACACCTTC. This chain joins TRBV7-2 and TRBJ1-2; 7 bases are a match to TRBD1. The V gene end was trimmed by 4 bases and the J gene end by 5 bases; junction bases not matched to a gene: 10. This CDR3 has 15 residues. Germline CDR1 reads SGHTA; CDR2 reads FQGNSA.

This clonotype was observed at least ten times. J is TRBJ2-5 and V is TRBV2, with D possibly matching TRBD2 (5 bases). Trimming took off 6 bases at V and 2 bases at J, with 13 bases between the two ends. In germline, CDR1 is SNHLY, CDR2 FYNNEI. This CDR3 is built from 14 residues. The CDR3 sequence: CASRWTPGQETQYF. Written as DNA, the CDR3 is TGTGCCAGCAGATGGACTCCAGGTCAAGAGACCCAGTACTTC.

At least ten counts were recorded for this clonotype. The chain is built from TRBV20-1 and TRBJ2-1; 11 nucleotides align to TRBD1. The CDR3 has 14 residues. Germline lookup yields CDR1 DFQATT and CDR2 SNEGSKA (reference sequence). Losses at the gene ends were 3 bases for V and 9 bases for J; bases not matched to a gene: 7. CDR3 sequence (DNA): TGCAGTGCTAGCGGACAGGGGGCCTTTAGTGAGCAGTTCTTC. As protein: CSASGQGAFSEQFF.

A remark on this clonotype: Relative to the germline gene, one junction end is altered; a read error may explain this. This chain links TRBV9 with TRBJ2-1, with 13 bases that match TRBD2. CDR1 is SGDLS and CDR2 is YYNGEE in the germline V gene. The CDR3 extends over 15 amino acids. The CDR3 is CASSPRTSGSNEPFF. CDR3 coding DNA: TGTGCCAGTAGCCCAAGGACTAGCGGGAGCAATGAGCCGTTCTTC.

This clonotype was observed a few times. It may be a read error: a sequence one base away is much more abundant. This rearrangement joins TRBV20-1 to TRBJ2-1, with D possibly matching TRBD2 (5 bases). This CDR3 is 13 amino acids long. CDR1 is DFQATT and CDR2 is SNEGSKA in the germline V gene (reference sequence). CDR3 residues: CSADDRGYNAQFF. CDR3 nucleotide sequence: TGCAGTGCTGACGACCGGGGATACAATGCGCAGTTCTTC.

Of note for this clonotype: It is likely a read error, because the conserved phenylalanine at the end of the CDR3 is missing. J is TRBJ1-1 and V is TRBV20-1, with D unresolved. Germline loops: CDR1 DFQATT, CDR2 SNEGSKA (reference sequence). CDR3 length: 13 residues. The V end was cut by 3 bases, the J end by 0 bases, with 8 bases between. CDR3 DNA sequence: TGCAGTGCTAGGGGTTGGGTGAACACTGAAGCTTTCTGT. This gives the protein CSARGWVNTEAFC.

This clonotype has just a few counts. A much larger clone lies one base from this, so it may be a read error. The genes are TRBV20-1 and TRBJ2-7; a possible D gene is TRBD2 (5 bases). V was cut by 1 base and J by 9 bases, with 25 bases left in between. The V gene's germline CDR1 is DFQATT and CDR2 SNEGSKA (reference sequence). CDR3 length: 16 amino acids. The CDR3 nucleotides read TGCAGTGCTAGAGGTCCCCTGGGTAGCGCGCTTAATGTGCAGTACTTC. This gives the protein CSARGPLGSALNVQYF.

This clonotype was seen many times. V and J are TRBV7-9 and TRBJ2-7, with a tentative D call TRBD1 (5 bases). CDR1 SEHNR and CDR2 FQNEAQ come from the germline V gene (reference sequence). V dropped 10 bases and J dropped 5 bases, with 30 bases sitting between them. This CDR3 spans 17 amino acids. The CDR3 nucleotides read TGTGCCATCCCTAAGACCGGACACGCCCGTGTGTACCACGAGCAGTACTTC. It encodes CAIPKTGHARVYHEQYF.

Many counts were recorded for this clonotype. V is TRBV12-5 and J is TRBJ2-2; a possible D gene is TRBD2 (5 bases). Trimming removed 6 bases from V and 0 bases from J, with 14 bases in between. CDR3 length: 16 amino acids. The germline CDR1 and CDR2 sequences are LGHNT and FRNRAP. The CDR3 sequence: CASGLPPGTNTGELFF. CDR3 DNA: TGTGCTAGTGGCCTGCCTCCGGGAACGAACACCGGGGAGCTGTTTTTT.

This clonotype appeared many times. DNA for the CDR3: TGTGCCAGCGCCCCATGGGGGGTTCCCGGGGAGCTGTTTTTT. Protein: CASAPWGVPGELFF. The chain links TRBV12-3 or TRBV12-4 to TRBJ2-2; perhaps TRBD2 as D (6 bases). The CDR3 runs to 14 residues. V lost 8 bases, J lost 6 bases, and 16 bases lay in between.

CDR3 residues: CASSFVGQNSPLHF. DNA for the CDR3: TGTGCCAGCAGTTTTGTGGGACAGAATTCACCCCTCCACTTT. The V call is TRBV27, the J call TRBJ1-6, with 7 bases matching TRBD1. CDR1 is MNHEY, CDR2 SMNVEV, per germline (reference sequence). The V and J ends lost 3 bases and 7 bases, in that order; junction bases with no gene match: 3. The CDR3 loop spans 14 amino acids.

V is TRBV3-1 and J is TRBJ2-1; 7 bases line up with TRBD2. Per the germline V gene, CDR1 is LGHDT and CDR2 is YNNKEL (reference sequence). CDR3 size: 13 residues. V shed 6 bases, J shed 9 bases, and the junction held 8 bases outside the gene matches. The CDR3 DNA is TGTGCCAGCAGTCGGGACTACAGGCTTGAGCAGTTCTTC. Its translation is CASSRDYRLEQFF.

This clonotype was seen ten or more times. The chain uses TRBV13 and TRBJ2-1; D gene uncertain. Germline CDR1 and CDR2: PRHDT and FYEKMQ (reference sequence). This CDR3 comprises 16 residues. V was shortened by 0 bases and J by 0 bases, with 9 bases between the two germline ends. The CDR3 sequence: CASSLGSHSSYNEQFF. The CDR3, as DNA: TGTGCCAGCAGCTTAGGATCCCACAGCTCCTACAATGAGCAGTTCTTC.

There are many counts of this clonotype. The CDR3 region is CASSLRVAGGDTQYF. CDR3 DNA sequence: TGTGCCAGCAGCCTAAGGGTCGCGGGAGGGGATACGCAGTATTTT. V and J are TRBV7-6 and TRBJ2-3; 9 bases map to TRBD2. Losses at the gene ends were 5 bases for V and 6 bases for J; bases not matched to a gene: 9. Germline values: CDR1 SGHVS, CDR2 FNYEAQ. CDR3 length equals 15 residues.

In this sample, this clonotype turned up many times. Germline and junction disagree at one end, which may indicate a read error. The CDR3: CTSSPGLQDQPQHF. CDR3 nucleotide sequence: TGTACCAGCAGCCCAGGGTTACAGGATCAGCCCCAGCATTTT. This rearrangement joins TRBV2 to TRBJ1-5; the D gene is possibly TRBD1 (5 bases). The germline V gene encodes CDR1 SNHLY and CDR2 FYNNEI. The CDR3 runs 14 residues.

This clonotype was recorded at least ten times. J is TRBJ1-4 and V is TRBV29-1, with a weak D call TRBD1 (5 bases). Trimming shortened V by 6 bases and J by 2 bases, and 7 bases separated the two germline ends. The CDR3 length is 12 residues. CDR1 is SQVTM and CDR2 is ANQGSEA in the germline V gene. CDR3 in amino acids: CSVTATNEKLFF. In DNA form, the CDR3 reads TGCAGCGTGACAGCGACTAATGAAAAACTGTTTTTT.

A word on this clonotype: A much larger clone lies a single base off, so this may be a read error. The chain recombines TRBV19 with TRBJ2-1; 9 bases are a match to TRBD2. CDR3 length: 18 residues. In germline, CDR1 is LNHDA, CDR2 SQIVND (reference sequence). The CDR3 DNA is TGTGCCAGTAGTATGAGGCGGGAGGGGGGCTATAGCTACAATGAGCAGCTCTTC. This sequence encodes CASSMRREGGYSYNEQLF.

This clonotype was counted at least ten times. The gene calls are TRBV20-1 and TRBJ2-5; D might be TRBD2 (7 bases). The V gene's germline CDR1 is DFQATT and CDR2 SNEGSKA (reference sequence). Deletions cut 3 bases from V and 1 base from J, with 15 bases between. There are 15 residues in the CDR3. Here the CDR3 reads CSASDPGGPQETQYF. DNA for the CDR3: TGCAGTGCTAGCGATCCGGGGGGCCCCCAAGAGACCCAGTACTTC.

Points on this clonotype: No conserved phenylalanine or tryptophan is present at the end of the CDR3, so a read error is the likely explanation. CDR3 bases: TGTGCCAGTAAGGGGGGCGGGACAGCATCCAACTATGGCTACACCCCC. Translated: CASKGGGTASNYGYTP. This chain connects TRBV19 to TRBJ1-2, with 7 positions matching TRBD1. Germline V lookup: CDR1 LNHDA, CDR2 SQIVND (reference sequence). Trimming at V came to 7 bases and at J to 2 bases, leaving 13 bases not matched to a gene. The CDR3 spans 16 residues.

The rearrangement links TRBV12-3 or TRBV12-4 to TRBJ1-5; possibly TRBD1 for D (5 bases). The CDR3 loop spans 15 amino acids. Trimming stripped 4 bases from V and 2 bases from J, with 12 bases between. The CDR3 loop is CASSWGGGGNQPQHF. The CDR3 DNA sequence: TGTGCCAGCAGTTGGGGCGGGGGGGGCAATCAGCCCCAGCATTTT.

The V and J genes are TRBV10-3 and TRBJ2-1; TRBD2 matches 14 bases. This CDR3 has 18 residues. Trimming at V came to 6 bases and at J to 0 bases, leaving 7 bases not matched to a gene. Germline CDR1 ENHRY, CDR2 SYGVKD. The CDR3 DNA reads as TGTGCCATCAGCGCCCTTGGGACTAGCGGGAGCTCCTACAATGAGCAGTTCTTC. Amino acids: CAISALGTSGSSYNEQFF.